A selection of T cell receptor beta chains follows, all from one sample in a study of blood T cells in healthy people across ages. From the 5' RACE reads, TCRdb called clonotypes with MiXCR, one entry per CDR3 protein. The repertoire holds about 1.4 million distinct CDR3 sequences, with approximately 59% as singletons. The material sequenced was blood. Receptor source: a man aged 18 to 30 in good health. Each CDR3 is given with its conserved first and last residue. A D gene is named only where the DNA matches it firmly. Rows may omit the clone size; those that give it use once, few, many or a size class.

len	v_gene	abundance	j_gene	d_gene	CDR3nt	CDR3aa
16	TRBV9	once	TRBJ2-1	TRBD2	TGTGCCAGCAGCCAATTCCTAGCGGGTACTTACAATGAGCAGTTCTTC	CASSQFLAGTYNEQFF
16	TRBV7-6	few	TRBJ2-7	NA	TGTGCCAGCAGCTTAGCCGGACGGACGAGCTCCTACGAGCAGTACTTC	CASSLAGRTSSYEQYF
12	TRBV28	NA	TRBJ2-2	NA	TGTGCCAGCAGTTGGTTCACCGGGGAGCTGTTTTTT	CASSWFTGELFF
15	TRBV21-1	NA	TRBJ2-7	NA	TGTGCCAGCAGCGATACAGGCGGAAGCTCCTACGAGCAGTACTTC	CASSDTGGSSYEQYF
15	TRBV7-8	NA	TRBJ2-2	TRBD2	TGTGCCAGCAAGAGCGGGGGGATTAACACCGGGGAGCTGTTTTTT	CASKSGGINTGELFF
14	TRBV28	once	TRBJ2-6	TRBD1	TGTGCCAGCAGTTCTACCGGGACAGGGGAGCTCCTGACTTTC	CASSSTGTGELLTF
17	TRBV4-3	NA	TRBJ2-3	NA	TGCGCCAGCAGCCAAGATCATCCGGTGGTAGGCACAGATACGCAGTATTTT	CASSQDHPVVGTDTQYF
17	TRBV11-2	NA	TRBJ2-7	NA	TGTGCCAGCAGCTTTGACGGATTAACTAGCTTCGAGTACGAGCAGTACTTC	CASSFDGLTSFEYEQYF
14	TRBV9	few	TRBJ1-2	TRBD1	TGTGCCAGCAGTACAGGGGGCGCCGACTATGGCTACACCTTC	CASSTGGADYGYTF
13	TRBV5-1	NA	TRBJ2-5	NA	TGCGCCAGCAGCGGGACCAGTCACGGGACCCAGTACTTC	CASSGTSHGTQYF
12	TRBV11-2	few	TRBJ2-3	TRBD2	TGTGCCAGCAGCCCGGGACTAGCGGCGCAGTATTTT	CASSPGLAAQYF
11	TRBV2	NA	TRBJ2-1	TRBD2	TGTGCCAGCAGCCCCGGGACTAGGGAGTTCTTC	CASSPGTREFF
15	TRBV5-1	NA	TRBJ2-2	NA	TGCGCCAGCAGCTTCGATCAGGGGCGTACCGGGGAGCTGTTTTTT	CASSFDQGRTGELFF
18	TRBV7-2	NA	TRBJ2-7	TRBD2	TGTGCCAGCAGCCCACATCTGACTAGCGGGGGGGCTCCGTACGAGCAGTACTTC	CASSPHLTSGGAPYEQYF
12	TRBV29-1	many	TRBJ2-4	TRBD2	TGCAGCGTTAAAACTAGCGGGACAGCTCAGTACTTC	CSVKTSGTAQYF
16	TRBV4-1	NA	TRBJ2-1	NA	TGCGCCAGCAGCCAACAAGGGACTGATCCCTACAATGAGCAGTTCTTC	CASSQQGTDPYNEQFF
15	TRBV7-9	few	TRBJ1-2	NA	TGTGCCAGCAGCTCTGCGGTAACAGGCAATAATGGTTACACCTTC	CASSSAVTGNNGYTF
14	TRBV4-1	NA	TRBJ1-2	NA	TGCGCCAGCAGCCAAGAGGGCAGCAACTATGGCTACACCTTC	CASSQEGSNYGYTF
16	TRBV27	NA	TRBJ2-1	NA	TGTGCCAGCAGTTCCATCGCCGGGACGAAGGCTTGTGAGCAGTTCTTC	CASSSIAGTKACEQFF
11	TRBV7-9	NA	TRBJ2-1	NA	TGTGCCAGCAGCTCGTTGGATGAGCAGTTCTTC	CASSSLDEQFF
14	TRBV4-3	few	TRBJ2-5	NA	TGCGCCAGCAGCCAAATCGACAGCTCAGAGACCCAGTACTTC	CASSQIDSSETQYF
14	TRBV6-1	NA	TRBJ2-7	NA	TGTGCCAGCAGTGAAAGTAGGGGTACCTACGAGCAGTACTTC	CASSESRGTYEQYF
15	TRBV4-2	NA	TRBJ2-3	TRBD2	TGTGCCAGCAGCCTAATAGCGGGGGGGGCAGATACGCAGTATTTT	CASSLIAGGADTQYF
16	TRBV28	NA	TRBJ2-7	TRBD2	TGTGCCAGCAACACCTTGGGCGGCGGGAGGGCGTACGAGCAGTACTTC	CASNTLGGGRAYEQYF